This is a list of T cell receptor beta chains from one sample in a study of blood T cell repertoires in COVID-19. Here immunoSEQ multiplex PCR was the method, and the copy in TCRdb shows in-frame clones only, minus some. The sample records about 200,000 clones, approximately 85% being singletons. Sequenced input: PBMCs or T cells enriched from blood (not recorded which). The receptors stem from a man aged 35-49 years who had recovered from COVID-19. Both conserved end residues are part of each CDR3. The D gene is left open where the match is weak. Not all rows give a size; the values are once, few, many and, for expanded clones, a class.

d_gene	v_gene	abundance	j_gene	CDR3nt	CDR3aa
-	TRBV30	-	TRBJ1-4	TGTGCCTGGAGTCTAGGTTCAAGTGAAAAACTGTTTTTT	CAWSLGSSEKLFF
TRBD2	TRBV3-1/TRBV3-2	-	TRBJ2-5	TGTGCCAGCAGCCAAGCCCGGTCTAGCGGGAGCGGTGAGACCCAGTACTTC	CASSQARSSGSGETQYF
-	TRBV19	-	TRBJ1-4	TGTGCCACACAAAGGGGGTTTGGGGAAAAACTGTTTTTT	CATQRGFGEKLFF
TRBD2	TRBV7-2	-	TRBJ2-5	TGTGCCAGCAGCGCAGCGGGAGGGAAAGAGACCCAGTACTTC	CASSAAGGKETQYF
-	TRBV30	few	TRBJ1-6	TGTGCCTGGGAGCTGGGGGCCGGGACGAATCCACATTCACCCCTCCACTTT	CAWELGAGTNPHSPLHF
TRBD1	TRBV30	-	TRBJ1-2	TGTGCCTGCGCGAGACAGGGGAACTATGGCTACACCTTC	CACARQGNYGYTF
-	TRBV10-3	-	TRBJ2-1	TGTGCCATCAGTGACCCTGCGGGTCGGTACAATGAGCAGTTCTTC	CAISDPAGRYNEQFF
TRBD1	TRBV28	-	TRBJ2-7	TGTGCCAGCAGTTTAGCCGGGACAGGCTCCTACGAGCAGTACTTC	CASSLAGTGSYEQYF
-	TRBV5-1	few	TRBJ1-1	TGCGCCAGCAGCTTGAATCCCCCGGGACTCAACACTGAAGCTTTCTTT	CASSLNPPGLNTEAFF
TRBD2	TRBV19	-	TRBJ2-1	TGTGCCAGTAGCCGAGGACTAGCGGGAGGGTTTGATGTTGGTGAGCAGTTCTTC	CASSRGLAGGFDVGEQFF
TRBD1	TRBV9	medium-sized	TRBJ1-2	TGTGCCAGCAGCGTTGGAGCGACAGGGCGCTCTAACTATGGCTACACCTTC	CASSVGATGRSNYGYTF
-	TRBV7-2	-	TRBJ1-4	TGTGCCAGCAGCAAGGACAGTAATGAAAAACTGTTTTTT	CASSKDSNEKLFF
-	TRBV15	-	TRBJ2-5	TGTGCCACCAGCGGAGGATGGGGGGAAGAGACCCAGTACTTC	CATSGGWGEETQYF
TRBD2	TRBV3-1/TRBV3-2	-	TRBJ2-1	TGTGCCAGCACCCCAACTAGCGGAACCTACAATGAGCAGTTCTTC	CASTPTSGTYNEQFF
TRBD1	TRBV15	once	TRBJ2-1	TGTGCCACCAGCAGAGATTTCCCCCGGGACAGGGAGTACGATGAGCAGTTCTTC	CATSRDFPRDREYDEQFF
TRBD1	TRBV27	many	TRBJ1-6	TGTGCCAGCAGTACCACGGGACAGGGAATTAATTCACCCCTCCACTTT	CASSTTGQGINSPLHF
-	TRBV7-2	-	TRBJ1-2	TGTGCCAGCAGCTTAGTTGTAGGGGGCTATGGCTACACCTTC	CASSLVVGGYGYTF
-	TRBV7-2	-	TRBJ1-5	TGTGCCAGCAGCTTAGTTGCAGATCAGCCCCAGCATTTT	CASSLVADQPQHF
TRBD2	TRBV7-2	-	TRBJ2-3	TGTGCCAGCAGCCATGGACTAGCGGGAGATACGCAGTATTTT	CASSHGLAGDTQYF